Following are 17 T cell receptor beta chains from one sample sequenced in a study of blood T cell repertoires in COVID-19. The protocol was immunoSEQ multiplex PCR, while the TCRdb copy is restricted to in-frame clones and leaves out a portion. The repertoire holds some 130,000 clones, with over 75% as singletons. Sample: peripheral blood. The receptor source for this set is a human donor in a cohort sampled during active COVID-19.

This clone was seen a few times. This sequence joins TRBV10-3 and TRBJ1-1; D is perhaps TRBD1 (5 bases). The length of the CDR3 is 13 residues. The ends were cut back, 3 bases at V and 9 bases at J, with 14 bases in the middle. Looked up from germline, CDR1 is ENHRY and CDR2 is SYGVKD. CDR3 bases: TGTGCCATCAGTGACCCAACCGGGGGACAAGCTTTCTTT. It codes for CAISDPTGGQAFF.

This sequence joins TRBV29-1 and TRBJ2-2; TRBD1 is a possible D gene (5 bases). The CDR3 consists of 13 residues. Per the germline V gene, CDR1 is SQVTM and CDR2 is ANQGSEA. The V gene lost 5 bases and the J gene lost 4 bases, with 11 bases spanning the gap. The CDR3 sequence: CSVIVGATGELFF. CDR3 nucleotide sequence: TGCAGCGTTATTGTAGGGGCCACCGGGGAGCTGTTTTTT.

The CDR3 nucleotides are TGCGCCAGCAGCGCCTGGACAGGGTCGGGCGGGGAGCTGTTTTTT. Translated, it gives CASSAWTGSGGELFF. The chain recombines TRBV5-1 with TRBJ2-2; the match to TRBD1 covers 8 bases. This CDR3 contains 15 residues. V lost 4 bases to trimming and J lost 7 bases; unmatched junction nucleotides: 9. Germline V CDR1 and CDR2: SGHRS, YFSETQ. The full variable domain, in which reference TRBV5-1 and TRBJ2-2 provide the parts outside the CDR3, is KAGVTQTPRYLIKTRGQQVTLSCSPISGHRSVSWYQQTPGQGLQFLFEYFSETQRNKGNFPGRFSGRQFSNSRSEMNVSTLELGDSALYLCASSAWTGSGGELFFGEGSRLTVL.

J is TRBJ2-5 and V is TRBV14; D is unclear. This CDR3 contains 13 residues. Germline V CDR1 and CDR2: SGHDN, FVKESK. Trimming left V 4 bases short and J 4 bases short, with 10 bases between. The CDR3 is CASSLSGAETQYF. CDR3 nucleotides: TGTGCCAGCAGCCTATCAGGTGCAGAGACCCAGTACTTC. The variable domain in full, with the rest retrieved from reference TRBV14 and TRBJ2-5, is EAGVTQFPSHSVIEKGQTVTLRCDPISGHDNLYWYRRVMGKEIKFLLHFVKESKQDESGMPNNRFLAERTGGTYSTLKVQPAELEDSGVYFCASSLSGAETQYFGPGTRLLVL.

The chain uses TRBV7-9 and TRBJ1-1, with D possibly matching TRBD1 (6 bases). Germline CDR1 is SEHNR and CDR2 is FQNEAQ (reference sequence). The V end was cut by 7 bases, the J end by 6 bases, with 18 bases between. This CDR3 contains 14 residues. CDR3 in DNA: TGTGCCAGCAACAATCAGGGGCCAGGGTCTGAAGCTTTCTTT. It is translated as CASNNQGPGSEAFF.

This chain joins TRBV6-5 and TRBJ1-5; D perhaps matches TRBD1 (6 bases). V dropped 4 bases and J dropped 6 bases, with 16 bases sitting between them. Germline CDR1 is MNHEY and CDR2 is SVGAGI. The CDR3 contains 15 residues. The CDR3 DNA follows: TGTGCCAGCAGTTCAAGACAGGCCGGGGCTCAGCCCCAGCATTTT. This translates into CASSSRQAGAQPQHF.

J is TRBJ2-1 and V is TRBV7-3; 11 bases match TRBD2. The CDR3 spans 15 residues. The germline CDR1 and CDR2 sequences are SGHTA and FQGTGA. With 0 bases clipped from V and 8 bases from J, the junction kept 3 bases outside the gene matches. The CDR3 protein is CASSLTSGRVDEQFF. In nucleotides, the CDR3 is TGTGCCAGCAGCTTAACTAGCGGGAGGGTGGATGAGCAGTTCTTC.

This chain uses TRBV19 with TRBJ1-2; TRBD1 agrees at 7 bases. The CDR3 runs to 14 residues. Germline V gene lookup returns CDR1 LNHDA and CDR2 SQIVND (reference sequence). V was clipped by 8 bases and J by 6 bases; unmatched bases: 12. The CDR3 bases are TGTGCCAGTCACAAGACAGGGCGGAGGGATGGCTACACCTTC. Encoded protein: CASHKTGRRDGYTF.

In its sample, this clone was seen once. The chain joins TRBV13 to TRBJ1-1; no definite D call. Deletions cut 4 bases from V and 5 bases from J, with 17 bases between. There are 15 residues in the CDR3. The germline V gene has CDR1 PRHDT and CDR2 FYEKMQ (reference sequence). The CDR3 region is CASSSTEGGSTEAFF. The CDR3 bases are TGTGCCAGCAGCTCCACCGAGGGCGGTAGTACTGAAGCTTTCTTT. Full variable domain (rest looked up from reference TRBV13 and TRBJ1-1): AAGVIQSPRHLIKEKRETATLKCYPIPRHDTVYWYQQGPGQDPQFLISFYEKMQSDKGSIPDRFSAQQFSDYHSELNMSSLELGDSALYFCASSSTEGGSTEAFFGQGTRLTVV.

The chain has TRBV6-1 and TRBJ1-5, with D perhaps matching TRBD1 (6 bases). V was cut by 3 bases and J by 3 bases, with 9 bases left in between. Germline CDR1 reads MNHNS; CDR2 reads SASEGT. The CDR3 spans 14 residues. CDR3 amino acids: CASSDRGNNQPQHF. CDR3 sequence (DNA): TGTGCCAGCAGTGACAGGGGTAACAATCAGCCCCAGCATTTT.

J is TRBJ1-6 and V is TRBV24-1, with unresolved D. Trimming stripped 4 bases from V and 7 bases from J, with 10 bases between. Germline V CDR1 and CDR2: KGHDR, SFDVKD. The length of the CDR3 is 14 residues. The CDR3 DNA reads as TGTGCCACCAGTGACCCCGGTCCAAATTCACCCCTCCACTTT. Its protein product is CATSDPGPNSPLHF.

The V and J genes are TRBV6-6 and TRBJ2-5; possibly TRBD2 for D (6 bases). Germline V gene lookup returns CDR1 MNHNY and CDR2 SVGAGI (reference sequence). The length of the CDR3 is 13 residues. Trimming stripped 8 bases from V and 5 bases from J, with 15 bases between. CDR3 nucleotide sequence: TGTGCCAGCCAACGTGGTGGAGGGGAGACCCAGTACTTC. Its protein product is CASQRGGGETQYF.

At least ten counts were recorded for this clone. The rearrangement joins TRBV7-9 to TRBJ2-1; 9 bases are a match to TRBD2. This CDR3 is built from 14 residues. V trimming: 7 bases; J trimming: 3 bases; junction bases outside the gene matches: 4. CDR1 SEHNR and CDR2 FQNEAQ come from the germline V gene (reference sequence). The chain's CDR3 is CASIQTSGYNEQFF. Here the CDR3 DNA reads TGTGCCAGCATCCAGACTAGCGGCTACAATGAGCAGTTCTTC. Combining the CDR3 with reference TRBV7-9 and TRBJ2-1 gives the whole variable domain DTGVSQNPRHKITKRGQNVTFRCDPISEHNRLYWYRQTLGQGPEFLTYFQNEAQLEKSRLLSDRFSAERPKGSFSTLEIQRTEQGDSAMYLCASIQTSGYNEQFFGPGTRLTVL.

The V and J genes are TRBV12-3 or TRBV12-4 and TRBJ1-1; D not resolved. This CDR3 is built from 13 residues. The V end was cut by 3 bases, the J end by 3 bases, with 8 bases between. The CDR3 nucleotides read TGTGCCAGCAGTTTGACTGAGGACACTGAAGCTTTCTTT. Translated: CASSLTEDTEAFF.

V gene TRBV11-3 combines with J gene TRBJ1-2, with D possibly matching TRBD1 (6 bases). This CDR3 is 13 amino acids long. The V and J ends lost 5 bases and 5 bases respectively, with 12 bases between them. The germline CDR1 and CDR2 sequences are SGHNT and YENEEA. The chain's CDR3 is CASSPSDSYGYTF. In DNA, the CDR3 is TGTGCCAGCAGCCCTTCGGACAGTTATGGCTACACCTTC. Filled out from reference TRBV11-3 and TRBJ1-2, the complete variable domain reads EAGVVQSPRYKIIEKKQPVAFWCNPISGHNTLYWYLQNLGQGPELLIRYENEEAVDDSQLPKDRFSAERLKGVDSTLKIQPAELGDSAVYLCASSPSDSYGYTFGSGTRLTVV.

A single count supports this clone. V gene TRBV24-1 combines with J gene TRBJ2-1; TRBD1 agrees at 10 bases. Per the germline V gene, CDR1 is KGHDR and CDR2 is SFDVKD. This CDR3 has 14 amino acids. V trimming: 9 bases; J trimming: 2 bases; junction bases outside the gene matches: 3. The CDR3 coding sequence is TGTGCCACCGGTGGACAGGGGGCCTACAATGAGCAGTTCTTC. Residues: CATGGQGAYNEQFF.

This clone has a single count. V and J are TRBV2 and TRBJ2-2; 8 bases agree with TRBD2. Per germline, CDR1 SNHLY and CDR2 FYNNEI. The CDR3 is made up of 14 amino acids. V lost 5 bases, J lost 2 bases, and 1 base stayed unmatched. The CDR3 is CASSLAGNTGELFF. Written as DNA, the CDR3 is TGTGCCAGCAGTTTAGCGGGAAACACCGGGGAGCTGTTTTTT.